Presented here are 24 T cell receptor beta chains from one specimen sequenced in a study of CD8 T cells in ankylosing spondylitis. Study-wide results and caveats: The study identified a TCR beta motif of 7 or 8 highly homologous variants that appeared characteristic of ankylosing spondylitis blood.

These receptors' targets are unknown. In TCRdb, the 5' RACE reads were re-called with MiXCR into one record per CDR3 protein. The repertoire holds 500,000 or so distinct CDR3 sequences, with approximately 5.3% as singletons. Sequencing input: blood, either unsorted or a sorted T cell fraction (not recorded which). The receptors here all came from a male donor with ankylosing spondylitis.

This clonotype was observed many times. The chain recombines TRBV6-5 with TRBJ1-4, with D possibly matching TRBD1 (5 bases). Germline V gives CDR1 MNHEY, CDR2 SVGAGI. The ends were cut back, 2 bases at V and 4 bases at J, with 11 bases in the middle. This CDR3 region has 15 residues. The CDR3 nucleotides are TGTGCCAGCAGTTACGGCGGGACGCTTAATGAAAAACTGTTTTTT. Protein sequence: CASSYGGTLNEKLFF.

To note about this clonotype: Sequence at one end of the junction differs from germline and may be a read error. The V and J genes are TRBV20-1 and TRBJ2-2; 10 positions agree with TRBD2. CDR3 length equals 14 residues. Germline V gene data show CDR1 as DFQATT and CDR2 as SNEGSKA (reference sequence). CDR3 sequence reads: CSAGPSGRAGDLFF. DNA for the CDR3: TGCAGTGCTGGTCCGAGCGGGAGGGCCGGGGATCTGTTTTTT.

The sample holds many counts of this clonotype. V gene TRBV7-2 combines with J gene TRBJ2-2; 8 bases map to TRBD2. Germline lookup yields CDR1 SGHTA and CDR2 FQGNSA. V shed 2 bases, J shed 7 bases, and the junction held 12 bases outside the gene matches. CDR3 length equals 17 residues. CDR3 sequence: CASSLRDQRELGGELFF. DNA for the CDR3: TGTGCCAGCAGCTTACGAGACCAGCGGGAGTTAGGCGGGGAGCTGTTTTTT.

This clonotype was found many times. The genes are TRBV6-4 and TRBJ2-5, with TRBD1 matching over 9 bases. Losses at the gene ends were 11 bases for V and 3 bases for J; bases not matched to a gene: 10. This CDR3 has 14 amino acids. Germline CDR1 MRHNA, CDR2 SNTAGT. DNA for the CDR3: TGTGCCGGACAGGGGACCCATCTGGAAGAGACCCAGTACTTC. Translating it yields CAGQGTHLEETQYF.

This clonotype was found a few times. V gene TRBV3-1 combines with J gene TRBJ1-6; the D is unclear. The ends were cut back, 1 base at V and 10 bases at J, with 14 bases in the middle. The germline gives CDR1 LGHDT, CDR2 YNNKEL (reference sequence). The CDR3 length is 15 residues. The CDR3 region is CASSQGHDNRSPLHF. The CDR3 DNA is TGTGCCAGCAGCCAAGGACATGACAACCGCTCACCCCTCCACTTT.

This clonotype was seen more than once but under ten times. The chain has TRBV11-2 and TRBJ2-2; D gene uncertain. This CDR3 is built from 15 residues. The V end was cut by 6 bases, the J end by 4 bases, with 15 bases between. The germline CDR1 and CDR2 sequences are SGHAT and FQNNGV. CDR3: CASRPVRGSTGELFF. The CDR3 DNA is TGTGCCAGCAGACCCGTTAGAGGTTCCACCGGGGAGCTGTTTTTT.

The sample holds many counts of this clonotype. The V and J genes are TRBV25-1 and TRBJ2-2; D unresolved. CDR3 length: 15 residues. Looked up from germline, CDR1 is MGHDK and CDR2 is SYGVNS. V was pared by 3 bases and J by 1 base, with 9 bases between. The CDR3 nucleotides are TGTGCCAGCAGTGATCCGGCAGAGAACACCGGGGAGCTGTTTTTT. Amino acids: CASSDPAENTGELFF.

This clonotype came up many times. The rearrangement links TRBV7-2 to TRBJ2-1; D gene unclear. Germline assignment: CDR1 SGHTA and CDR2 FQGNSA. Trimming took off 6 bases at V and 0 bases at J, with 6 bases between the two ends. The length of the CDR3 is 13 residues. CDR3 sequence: CASRTSSYNEQFF. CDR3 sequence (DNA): TGTGCCAGCAGAACCAGCTCCTACAATGAGCAGTTCTTC.

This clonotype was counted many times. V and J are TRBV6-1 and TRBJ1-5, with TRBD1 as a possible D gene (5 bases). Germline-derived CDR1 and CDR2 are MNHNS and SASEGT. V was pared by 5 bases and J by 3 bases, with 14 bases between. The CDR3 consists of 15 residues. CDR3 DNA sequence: TGTGCCAGCAGTCGAACAGGACCTTTCAATCAGCCCCAGCATTTT. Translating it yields CASSRTGPFNQPQHF.

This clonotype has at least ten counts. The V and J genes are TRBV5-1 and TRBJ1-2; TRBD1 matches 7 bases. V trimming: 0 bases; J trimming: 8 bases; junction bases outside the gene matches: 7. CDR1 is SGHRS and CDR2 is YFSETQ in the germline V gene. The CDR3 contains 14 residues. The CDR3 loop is CASSLETGIEGYTF. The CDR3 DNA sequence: TGCGCCAGCAGCTTGGAGACAGGGATTGAGGGCTACACCTTC.

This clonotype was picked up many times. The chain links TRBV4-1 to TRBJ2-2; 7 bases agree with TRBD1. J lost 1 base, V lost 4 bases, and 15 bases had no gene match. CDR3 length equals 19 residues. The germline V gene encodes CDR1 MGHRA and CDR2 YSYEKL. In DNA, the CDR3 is TGCGCCAGCAGCCGAATCCGACAGGGTTTCTTATTGAACACCGGGGAGCTGTTTTTT. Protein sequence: CASSRIRQGFLLNTGELFF.

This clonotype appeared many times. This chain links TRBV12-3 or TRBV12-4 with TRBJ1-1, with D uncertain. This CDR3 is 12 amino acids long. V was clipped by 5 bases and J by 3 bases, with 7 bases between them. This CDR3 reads CASSKGDTEAFF. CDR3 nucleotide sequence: TGTGCCAGCAGTAAAGGTGACACTGAAGCTTTCTTT.

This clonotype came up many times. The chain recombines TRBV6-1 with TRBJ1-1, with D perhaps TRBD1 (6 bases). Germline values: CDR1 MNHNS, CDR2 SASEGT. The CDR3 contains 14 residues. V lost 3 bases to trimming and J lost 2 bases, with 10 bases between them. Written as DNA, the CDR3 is TGTGCCAGCAGTGACAGGGGCGGAAACACTGAAGCTTTCTTT. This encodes CASSDRGGNTEAFF.

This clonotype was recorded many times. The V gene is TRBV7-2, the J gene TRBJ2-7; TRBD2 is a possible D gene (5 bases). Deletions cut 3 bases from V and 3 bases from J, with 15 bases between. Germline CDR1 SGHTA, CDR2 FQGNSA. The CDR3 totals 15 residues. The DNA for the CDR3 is TGTGCCAGCAGCTTCGAGGGTGTTCGAAACTACGAGCAGTACTTC. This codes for CASSFEGVRNYEQYF.

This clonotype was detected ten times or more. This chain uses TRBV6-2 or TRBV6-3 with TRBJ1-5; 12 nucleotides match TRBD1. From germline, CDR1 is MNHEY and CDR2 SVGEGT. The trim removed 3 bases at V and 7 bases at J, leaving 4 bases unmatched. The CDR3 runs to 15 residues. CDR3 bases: TGTGCCAGCAGTTATTTCGGGACAGGGGGCCAGCCCCAGCATTTT. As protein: CASSYFGTGGQPQHF.

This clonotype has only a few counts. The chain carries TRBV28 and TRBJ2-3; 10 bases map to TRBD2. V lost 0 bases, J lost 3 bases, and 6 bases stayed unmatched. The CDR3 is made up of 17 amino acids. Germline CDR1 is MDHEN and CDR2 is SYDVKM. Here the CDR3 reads CASSLWPSGSMTDTQYF. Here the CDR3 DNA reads TGTGCCAGCAGTTTATGGCCTAGCGGGAGCATGACAGATACGCAGTATTTT.

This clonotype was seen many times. CDR3 amino acids: CSATLGGHYGYTF. The CDR3 region has the DNA TGCAGTGCTACCCTAGGGGGGCACTATGGCTACACCTTC. J is TRBJ1-2 and V is TRBV20-1, with D possibly matching TRBD1 (6 bases). Germline-derived CDR1 and CDR2 are DFQATT and SNEGSKA (reference sequence). Trimming removed 4 bases at V and 3 bases at J, with 12 bases between. The CDR3 extends over 13 amino acids.

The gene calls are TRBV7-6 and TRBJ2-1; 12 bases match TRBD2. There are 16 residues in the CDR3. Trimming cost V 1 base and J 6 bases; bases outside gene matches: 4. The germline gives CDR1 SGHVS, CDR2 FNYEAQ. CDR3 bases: TGTGCCAGCAGCTTAGGGCTAGCGGGGGGGGGCAATGAGCAGTTCTTC. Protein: CASSLGLAGGGNEQFF.

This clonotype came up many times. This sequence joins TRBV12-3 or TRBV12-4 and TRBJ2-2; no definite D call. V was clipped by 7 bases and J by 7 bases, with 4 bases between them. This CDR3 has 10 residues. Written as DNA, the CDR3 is TGTGCCAGCATGGTCGGGGAGCTGTTTTTT. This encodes CASMVGELFF.

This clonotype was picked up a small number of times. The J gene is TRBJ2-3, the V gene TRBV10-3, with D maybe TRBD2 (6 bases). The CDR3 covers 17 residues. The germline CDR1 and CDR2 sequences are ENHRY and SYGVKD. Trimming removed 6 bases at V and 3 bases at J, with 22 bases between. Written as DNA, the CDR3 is TGTGCCATCAGGAAATTTATTCCGGGACTTAGAACAGATACGCAGTATTTT. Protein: CAIRKFIPGLRTDTQYF.

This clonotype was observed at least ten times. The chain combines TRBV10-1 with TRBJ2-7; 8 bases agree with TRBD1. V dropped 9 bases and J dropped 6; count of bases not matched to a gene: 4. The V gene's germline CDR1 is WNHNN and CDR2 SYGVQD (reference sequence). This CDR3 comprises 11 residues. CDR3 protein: CASSTGVEQYF. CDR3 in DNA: TGCGCCAGTTCGACAGGGGTCGAGCAGTACTTC.

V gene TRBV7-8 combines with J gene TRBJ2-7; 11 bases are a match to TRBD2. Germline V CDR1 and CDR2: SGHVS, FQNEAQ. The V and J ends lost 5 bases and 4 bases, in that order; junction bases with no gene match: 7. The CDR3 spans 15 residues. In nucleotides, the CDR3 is TGTGCCAGCAGCGGAGGACTAGCGGGCAATTACGAGCAGTACTTC. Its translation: CASSGGLAGNYEQYF.

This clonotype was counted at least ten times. CDR3 loop: CASRDFWANVLTF. The DNA of the CDR3 is TGTGCCAGCAGGGACTTCTGGGCCAACGTCCTGACTTTC. The gene calls are TRBV7-8 and TRBJ2-6, with a weak D call TRBD2 (5 bases). The V gene's germline CDR1 is SGHVS and CDR2 FQNEAQ. The CDR3 is made up of 13 amino acids. The V and J ends lost 6 bases and 5 bases respectively, with 8 bases between them.

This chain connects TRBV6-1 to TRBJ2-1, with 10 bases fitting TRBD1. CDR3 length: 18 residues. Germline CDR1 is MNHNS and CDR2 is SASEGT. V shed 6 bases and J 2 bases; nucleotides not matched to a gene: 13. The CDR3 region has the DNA TGTGCCAGCAGACCGGGACAGGGGAACGTGCCAACCTACAATGAGCAGTTCTTC. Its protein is CASRPGQGNVPTYNEQFF.